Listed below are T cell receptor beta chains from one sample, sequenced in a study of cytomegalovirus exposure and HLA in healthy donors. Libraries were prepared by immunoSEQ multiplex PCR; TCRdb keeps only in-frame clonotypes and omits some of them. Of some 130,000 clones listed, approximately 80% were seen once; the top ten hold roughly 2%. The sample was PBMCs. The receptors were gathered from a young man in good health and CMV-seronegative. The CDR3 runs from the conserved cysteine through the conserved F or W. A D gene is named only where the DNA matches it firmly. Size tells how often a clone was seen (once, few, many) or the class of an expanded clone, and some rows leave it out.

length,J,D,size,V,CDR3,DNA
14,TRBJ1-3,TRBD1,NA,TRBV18,CASSRGTDGNTIYF,TGTGCCAGCTCGCGCGGGACAGACGGAAACACCATATATTTT
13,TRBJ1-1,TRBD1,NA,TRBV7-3,CATSQGTNTEAFF,TGTGCCACCTCACAGGGGACCAACACTGAAGCTTTCTTT
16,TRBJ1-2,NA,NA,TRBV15,CATSRALEGIDYGYTF,TGTGCCACCAGCAGGGCCTTGGAGGGAATAGATTATGGCTACACCTTC
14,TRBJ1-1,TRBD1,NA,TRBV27,CASSPRTGTQPAFF,TGTGCCAGCAGTCCCCGGACAGGGACACAACCAGCTTTCTTT
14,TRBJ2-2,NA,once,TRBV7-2,CASPPQTNTGELFF,TGTGCCAGTCCACCGCAGACTAACACCGGGGAGCTGTTTTTT
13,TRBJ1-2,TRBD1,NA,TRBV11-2,CASSRGQGGGYTF,TGTGCCAGCAGCCGAGGACAGGGCGGTGGCTACACCTTC
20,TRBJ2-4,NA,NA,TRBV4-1,CASSQEWAGGTRIAKNIQYF,TGCGCCAGCAGCCAAGAATGGGCAGGGGGGACCAGAATAGCCAAAAACATTCAGTACTTC
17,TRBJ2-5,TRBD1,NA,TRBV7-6,CASSLVGGQGAVETQYF,TGTGCCAGCAGCTTAGTTGGGGGACAGGGGGCTGTGGAGACCCAGTACTTC
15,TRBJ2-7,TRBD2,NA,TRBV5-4,CASSLGTSGNYEQYF,TGCGCCAGCAGCTTGGGGACTAGCGGGAATTACGAGCAGTACTTC
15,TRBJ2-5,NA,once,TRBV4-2,CASSHSWGDSETQYF,TGTGCCAGCAGCCATAGCTGGGGGGATAGCGAGACCCAGTACTTC
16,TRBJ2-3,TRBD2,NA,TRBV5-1,CASSLEASGSTDTQYF,TGCGCCAGCAGCTTGGAGGCTAGCGGGAGTACAGATACGCAGTATTTT
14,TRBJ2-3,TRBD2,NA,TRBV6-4,CASSYAGGTDTQYF,TGTGCCAGCAGTTACGCGGGAGGTACAGATACGCAGTATTTT
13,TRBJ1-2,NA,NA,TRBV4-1,CASSQGAGYGYTF,TGCGCCAGCAGCCAGGGGGCGGGCTATGGCTACACCTTC
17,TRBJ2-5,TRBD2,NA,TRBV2,CASSEALQREAQETQYF,TGTGCCAGCAGTGAAGCGCTTCAGCGGGAGGCCCAAGAGACCCAGTACTTC
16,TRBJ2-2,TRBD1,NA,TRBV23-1,CASRQGTGGPTGELFF,TGCGCCAGCAGACAGGGTACAGGGGGCCCGACCGGGGAGCTGTTTTTT
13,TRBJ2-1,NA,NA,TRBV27,CATSRSNYNEQFF,TGTGCCACCTCACGGTCGAATTACAATGAGCAGTTCTTC
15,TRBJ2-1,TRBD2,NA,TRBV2,CASSPFREGLNEQFF,TGTGCCAGCAGTCCCTTTCGGGAGGGCCTCAATGAGCAGTTCTTC
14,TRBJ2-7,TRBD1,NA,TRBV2,CASSEWTGPYEQYF,TGTGCCAGCAGTGAATGGACAGGACCCTACGAGCAGTACTTC
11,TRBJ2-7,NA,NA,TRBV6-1,CASSVIYEQYF,TGTGCCAGCAGTGTCATCTACGAGCAGTACTTC
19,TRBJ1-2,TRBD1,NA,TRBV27,CASSSRYRDREDINYGYTF,TGTGCCAGCAGTTCCAGATACCGGGACAGGGAAGACATTAACTATGGCTACACCTTC
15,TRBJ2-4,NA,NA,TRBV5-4,CASSSDSVAKNIQYF,TGTGCCAGCAGCTCCGACAGTGTAGCCAAAAACATTCAGTACTTC
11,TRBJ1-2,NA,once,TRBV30,CARRGNYGYTF,TGTGCCCGTCGGGGGAACTATGGCTACACCTTC
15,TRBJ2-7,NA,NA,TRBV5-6,CASSLDPGTPYEQYF,TGTGCCAGCAGCTTGGACCCCGGGACACCCTACGAGCAGTACTTC
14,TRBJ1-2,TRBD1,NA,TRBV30,CAWSTRTGNYGYTF,TGTGCCTGGAGTACAAGGACAGGGAACTATGGCTACACCTTC
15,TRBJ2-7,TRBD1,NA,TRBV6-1,CASTAPGQGRYEQYF,TGTGCCAGCACTGCCCCGGGACAGGGTCGATACGAGCAGTACTTC
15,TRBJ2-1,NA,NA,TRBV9,CASSQRLGSYNEQFF,TGTGCCAGCAGTCAGCGACTAGGTTCCTACAATGAGCAGTTCTTC
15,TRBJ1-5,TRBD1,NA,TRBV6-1,CASSEWDRNNQPQHF,TGTGCCAGCAGTGAATGGGACAGAAATAATCAGCCCCAGCATTTT
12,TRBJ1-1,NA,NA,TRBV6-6,CASSGPGGEAFF,TGTGCCAGCAGCGGCCCCGGCGGGGAAGCTTTCTTT
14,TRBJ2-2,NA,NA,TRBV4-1,CASSHPTGTGELFF,TGCGCCAGCAGCCACCCGACAGGCACCGGGGAGCTGTTTTTT
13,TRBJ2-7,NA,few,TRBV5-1,CASSLRTAYEQYF,TGCGCCAGCAGCTTGAGGACAGCCTACGAGCAGTACTTC
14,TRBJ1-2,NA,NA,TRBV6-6,CASSYSAGMGGYTF,TGTGCCAGCAGTTACTCGGCAGGGATGGGTGGCTACACCTTC
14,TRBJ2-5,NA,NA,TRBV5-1,CASSFGQREETQYF,TGCGCCAGCAGCTTCGGACAGAGAGAAGAGACCCAGTACTTC
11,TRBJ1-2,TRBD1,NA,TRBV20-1,CSASTGGGYTF,TGCAGTGCTTCTACAGGGGGCGGCTACACCTTC
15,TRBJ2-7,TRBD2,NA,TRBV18,CASSRTSGSSYEQYF,TGTGCCAGCTCACGGACTAGCGGGAGCTCCTACGAGCAGTACTTC
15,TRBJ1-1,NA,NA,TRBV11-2,CASSLRRGTGTEAFF,TGTGCCAGCAGCTTGCGAAGGGGTACGGGCACTGAAGCTTTCTTT
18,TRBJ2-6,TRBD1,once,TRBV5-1,CASSLAGTGATGANVLTF,TGCGCCAGCAGCTTGGCAGGGACAGGGGCAACTGGGGCCAACGTCCTGACTTTC
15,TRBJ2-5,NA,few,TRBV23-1,CASSGDIWYQETQYF,TGCGCCAGCAGCGGGGACATCTGGTACCAAGAGACCCAGTACTTC